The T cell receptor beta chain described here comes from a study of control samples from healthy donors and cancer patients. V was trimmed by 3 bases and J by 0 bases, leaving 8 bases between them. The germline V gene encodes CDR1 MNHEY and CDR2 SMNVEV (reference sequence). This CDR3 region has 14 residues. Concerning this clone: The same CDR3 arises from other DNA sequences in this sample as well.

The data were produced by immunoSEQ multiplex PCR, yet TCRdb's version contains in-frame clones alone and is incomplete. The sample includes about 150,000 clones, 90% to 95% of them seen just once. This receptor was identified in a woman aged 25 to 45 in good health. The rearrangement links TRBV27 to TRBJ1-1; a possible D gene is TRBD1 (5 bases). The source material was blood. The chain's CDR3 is CASSFGGLNTEAFF. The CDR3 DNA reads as TGTGCCAGCAGTTTTGGGGGGTTGAACACTGAAGCTTTCTTT.